This T cell receptor (beta chain) was identified in a study of blood T cell repertoires in COVID-19. Study-wide background: Samples representing acute and convalescent COVID-19 were sourced from the United States, Italy and Spain. From T cells, B-cell-depleted T cells, or PBMCs came the material, which was cDNA or gDNA.

Authors' processing steps: Amplification with reference gene primers provided the estimates of nucleated cell counts. The assay was immunoSEQ multiplex PCR, and TCRdb's table has in-frame clones only and misses some. V and J calls and clone size follow that table, whereas D and trimming were derived from the DNA. The data show 130,000 to 150,000 clones, around 80% seen once. Germline-derived CDR1 and CDR2 are SGHKS and YYEKEE (reference sequence). Trimming removed 4 bases from V and 5 bases from J; junction bases left unmatched: 11. The CDR3 is 15 residues long. The V and J genes are TRBV5-5 and TRBJ2-7, with TRBD1 identical over 8 bases. Material: peripheral blood. The clonotype originates from a human donor with acute or convalescent COVID-19. The donor label of this sample is uncertain. CDR3 region: CASSHGQGGLDEQYF. DNA for the CDR3: TGTGCCAGCAGCCATGGACAGGGCGGCTTGGACGAGCAGTACTTC.